These T cell receptor beta chains were read from a single sample in a study of Graves' ophthalmopathy and Graves' hyperthyroidism. TCRdb reanalysed the multiplex PCR reads using MiXCR and keeps one entry per CDR3 protein. The data hold about 550,000 distinct CDR3 sequences, with under 45% observed a single time. The sequenced sample was peripheral blood or thyroid tissue (not recorded which). Receptors originate from an adult man with Graves' hyperthyroidism. CDR3s include the opening cysteine and the closing phenylalanine or tryptophan. Fields, in order: J gene, V gene, D gene, CDR3 length, clone size, CDR3 DNA, CDR3 protein. A D gene is named only where the DNA matches it firmly. Only part of the rows carry a size: once, few, many, or a class if the clone is expanded.

j_gene: TRBJ2-7
v_gene: TRBV3-1
d_gene: -
len: 16
abundance: -
CDR3nt: TGTGCCAGCAGCCAAGACGAGACAGGCCCTTCCTACGAGCAGTACTTC
CDR3aa: CASSQDETGPSYEQYF

j_gene: TRBJ1-2
v_gene: TRBV14
d_gene: -
len: 15
abundance: many
CDR3nt: TGTGCCAGCAGCCAAGCTCTGGGATCCGCCACTGGCTACACCTTC
CDR3aa: CASSQALGSATGYTF

j_gene: TRBJ1-4
v_gene: TRBV2
d_gene: -
len: 16
abundance: -
CDR3nt: TGTGCGCACCAGAGAGTAGAGGGATTTTTTAATGAAAAACTGTTTTTT
CDR3aa: CAHQRVEGFFNEKLFF

j_gene: TRBJ1-5
v_gene: TRBV20-1
d_gene: TRBD1
len: 21
abundance: -
CDR3nt: TGCAGTGCTAGTAGGGTTCGATTTTGGGACAGGGCCGGGTCTAGCAATCAGCCCCAGCATTTT
CDR3aa: CSASRVRFWDRAGSSNQPQHF

j_gene: TRBJ2-7
v_gene: TRBV30
d_gene: -
len: 12
abundance: -
CDR3nt: TGTGCCTGGGCTGGGACCACCTACGAGCAGTACTTC
CDR3aa: CAWAGTTYEQYF

j_gene: TRBJ2-7
v_gene: TRBV2
d_gene: -
len: 14
abundance: many
CDR3nt: TGTGCCAGCGGATCCGAGATTTGGTCCTACGAGCAGTACTTC
CDR3aa: CASGSEIWSYEQYF

j_gene: TRBJ1-4
v_gene: TRBV6-5
d_gene: TRBD1
len: 20
abundance: -
CDR3nt: TGTGCCAGCAGTTCCAGGACAGGCGCGAAGACTGGTGCAACTAATGAAAAACTGTTTTTT
CDR3aa: CASSSRTGAKTGATNEKLFF

j_gene: TRBJ2-2
v_gene: TRBV28
d_gene: TRBD2
len: 15
abundance: -
CDR3nt: TGTGCCAGCAGTCTTACGGGGGGGCTTGTCGGGGAGCTGTTTTTT
CDR3aa: CASSLTGGLVGELFF

j_gene: TRBJ2-5
v_gene: TRBV15
d_gene: -
len: 14
abundance: -
CDR3nt: TGTGCCACCAGAGATTATGGACGGGACGAGACCCAGTACTTC
CDR3aa: CATRDYGRDETQYF

j_gene: TRBJ2-7
v_gene: TRBV7-9
d_gene: -
len: 16
abundance: many
CDR3nt: TGTGCCAGCTCAGGGGAGGGACGGTCGAGCTCCTACGAGCAGTACTTC
CDR3aa: CASSGEGRSSSYEQYF

j_gene: TRBJ1-1
v_gene: TRBV5-1
d_gene: -
len: 12
abundance: many
CDR3nt: TGCGCCAGCAGCCTCCAGGACACTGAAGCTTTCTTT
CDR3aa: CASSLQDTEAFF

j_gene: TRBJ2-7
v_gene: TRBV15
d_gene: -
len: 11
abundance: few
CDR3nt: TGTGCCACCAGCAGAGATGAGAGCCTGGACTTC
CDR3aa: CATSRDESLDF

j_gene: TRBJ2-7
v_gene: TRBV7-2
d_gene: TRBD2
len: 16
abundance: many
CDR3nt: TGTGCCAGCAGCTTAAAGCGGGAGAGATCGGCCTACGAGCAGTACTTC
CDR3aa: CASSLKRERSAYEQYF

j_gene: TRBJ2-5
v_gene: TRBV9
d_gene: -
len: 15
abundance: -
CDR3nt: TGTGTCAGCAGCGTAGATTGGGACCTCCAAGAGACCCAGTACTTC
CDR3aa: CVSSVDWDLQETQYF

j_gene: TRBJ2-2
v_gene: TRBV4-2
d_gene: -
len: 16
abundance: few
CDR3nt: TGTGCCAGCAGCCAAGCGGCTCGGGTGCGGACCGGGGAGCTGTTTTTT
CDR3aa: CASSQAARVRTGELFF

j_gene: TRBJ2-3
v_gene: TRBV29-1
d_gene: TRBD2
len: 13
abundance: many
CDR3nt: TGCAGCGTTAGCAGCGGGGCCGGAGATACGCAGTATTTT
CDR3aa: CSVSSGAGDTQYF

j_gene: TRBJ2-7
v_gene: TRBV12-3/TRBV12-4
d_gene: -
len: 14
abundance: -
CDR3nt: TGTGCCAGCAGTTTAATCTCAGGAACCTACGAGCAGTACTTC
CDR3aa: CASSLISGTYEQYF

j_gene: TRBJ1-6
v_gene: TRBV27
d_gene: -
len: 15
abundance: -
CDR3nt: TGTGCCAGCAGTCCACAGCCTTTTTATAATTCACCCCTCCACTTT
CDR3aa: CASSPQPFYNSPLHF

j_gene: TRBJ2-7
v_gene: TRBV7-2
d_gene: -
len: 15
abundance: many
CDR3nt: TGTGCCAGCAGCTTAGAAGGAGCGGTCCCCTACGAGCAGTACTTC
CDR3aa: CASSLEGAVPYEQYF

j_gene: TRBJ1-1
v_gene: TRBV30
d_gene: -
len: 13
abundance: few
CDR3nt: TGTGCCTGGAGGCTCAATTTGAACACTGAAGCTTTCTTT
CDR3aa: CAWRLNLNTEAFF

j_gene: TRBJ2-7
v_gene: TRBV19
d_gene: -
len: 14
abundance: -
CDR3nt: TGTGCCAGTAGTATAGATAGTCTAGCAGGGGAGCAGTACTTC
CDR3aa: CASSIDSLAGEQYF

j_gene: TRBJ2-7
v_gene: TRBV7-9
d_gene: -
len: 15
abundance: -
CDR3nt: TGTGCCAGCAGCTTCGGGGATTTCGTGGGCTACGAGCAGTACTTC
CDR3aa: CASSFGDFVGYEQYF

j_gene: TRBJ2-5
v_gene: TRBV6-5
d_gene: -
len: 14
abundance: many
CDR3nt: TGTGCCAGCAGTCAATTCGGGCAGAAAGAGACCCAGTACTTC
CDR3aa: CASSQFGQKETQYF

j_gene: TRBJ1-2
v_gene: TRBV20-1
d_gene: -
len: 14
abundance: many
CDR3nt: TGCAGTGCTAGTAACACGGCTTTTAACTATGGCTACACCTTC
CDR3aa: CSASNTAFNYGYTF

j_gene: TRBJ2-5
v_gene: TRBV7-2
d_gene: -
len: 14
abundance: -
CDR3nt: TGTGCCAGCAGCTTAGAGGGGAACCAAGAGACCCAGTACTTC
CDR3aa: CASSLEGNQETQYF

j_gene: TRBJ2-7
v_gene: TRBV28
d_gene: TRBD2
len: 13
abundance: few
CDR3nt: TGTGCCAGCAGCCCCGGCAGCGGGACCGAGCAGTACTTC
CDR3aa: CASSPGSGTEQYF

j_gene: TRBJ1-2
v_gene: TRBV29-1
d_gene: TRBD1
len: 12
abundance: -
CDR3nt: TGCAGCGGGGACAGGGGCACCTATGGCTACACCTTC
CDR3aa: CSGDRGTYGYTF

j_gene: TRBJ1-3
v_gene: TRBV20-1
d_gene: -
len: 13
abundance: many
CDR3nt: TGCAGTGCTAGAGAGACGGTCGGAAACACCATATATTTT
CDR3aa: CSARETVGNTIYF

j_gene: TRBJ2-5
v_gene: TRBV9
d_gene: -
len: 14
abundance: many
CDR3nt: TGTGCCAGCAGCGCCATTGACAGGTCTGAGACCCAGTACTTC
CDR3aa: CASSAIDRSETQYF

j_gene: TRBJ2-1
v_gene: TRBV7-2
d_gene: -
len: 12
abundance: -
CDR3nt: TGTGCCAGCAGCTTACTAGCGACTGAGCAGTTCTTC
CDR3aa: CASSLLATEQFF

j_gene: TRBJ1-2
v_gene: TRBV15
d_gene: TRBD1
len: 14
abundance: many
CDR3nt: TGTGCCACCAGCAGAGACAGACAGGGCAATGGCTACACCTTC
CDR3aa: CATSRDRQGNGYTF